This record concerns one T cell receptor (beta chain) sequence. The data belong to a study of blood T cell repertoires in COVID-19. Study details: PBMCs, B-cell-depleted T cells, or T cells provided the cDNA or gDNA that made up the material.

The CDR3 runs to 12 residues. Germline V CDR1 and CDR2: SQVTM, ANQGSEA. V dropped 5 bases and J dropped 4 bases, with 12 bases sitting between them. Original processing methods: Quantification of nucleated cells was approximated via reference gene primer amplification. The table came from immunoSEQ multiplex PCR; TCRdb's copy has only in-frame clones and leaves some out. The V and J calls and clone size were taken over from that table, and D and trimming were inferred from the DNA. The table shows under 300,000 clones, with over 75% occurring only once. The receptor comes from a middle-aged woman who had recovered from COVID-19. The rearrangement uses TRBV29-1 and TRBJ2-7; D is possibly TRBD1 (6 bases). The specimen sequenced was peripheral blood. CDR3 amino acids: CSVLTGNYEQYF. In nucleotides, the CDR3 is TGCAGCGTTTTAACAGGGAATTACGAGCAGTACTTC.